This T cell receptor (beta chain) was recovered during a study of T cells in Graves' hyperthyroidism and ophthalmopathy. The TCR beta CDR3 regions underwent amplification using RNA transcripts as the source. A set of HTBI primers served as the primers for a first-round RT-PCR of the TCR CDR3. TCRdb reprocessed the multiplex PCR reads with MiXCR, giving one entry per CDR3 protein. Found here are roughly 700,000 distinct CDR3 sequences, approximately 14% of them singletons; the top ten hold approximately 10%. The study enrolled patients aged 18 to 65 with newly diagnosed hyperthyroidism of under 2 months' duration. CDR3 size: 16 residues. V was clipped by 5 bases and J by 6 bases; unmatched bases: 12. CDR1 LGHDT and CDR2 YNNKEL come from the germline V gene (reference sequence).

This clonotype was obtained from a woman younger than 35 with Graves' hyperthyroidism. V usage is TRBV3-1 and J usage is TRBJ2-1, with 8 bases matching TRBD2. Sequenced sample: blood. The chain's CDR3 is CASSTQGKGTSNEQFF. The CDR3 DNA follows: TGTGCCAGCAGCACCCAAGGAAAAGGGACTAGCAATGAGCAGTTCTTC.